This T cell receptor (beta chain) was sequenced in a study of T cell changes during pregnancy in multiple sclerosis. As for this clone: At one end, the junction sequence differs from germline, possibly due to a read error.

CDR1 and CDR2 (germline): MNHEY, SVGAGI. The CDR3 extends over 15 amino acids. Measured with immunoSEQ multiplex PCR; TCRdb has only the in-frame clones, and not every one. The sample contains more than 60,000 clones, 90% to 95% of which appear only once. This sample comprised CD4+ T cells from peripheral blood mononuclear cells, obtained in the third trimester of pregnancy. The receptor was isolated from a female donor in good health, enrolled as a control in a pregnancy study. The rearrangement links TRBV6-5 to TRBJ1-6; a weak D match, TRBD1 (6 bases). For the CDR3, the DNA is TGTGCCAGCGGGAACCTCGGACAGACAAATTCGCCCCTCCACTTT. This encodes CASGNLGQTNSPLHF.